This T cell receptor beta chain was obtained from a study of a mutant IDH1 vaccine in newly diagnosed glioma. Study-wide results and limits: Approximately 95% of patients showed vaccine-induced immune responses across multiple MHC alleles.

The CDR3 is 16 amino acids. Germline V gene lookup returns CDR1 SEHNR and CDR2 FQNEAQ (reference sequence). V shed 5 bases and J shed 2 bases, with 18 bases lying between them. Time point here: week 47, end of study. In the vaccine, a single dose held 300 ug of the mutant IDH1 20-mer peptide, along with topical imiquimod. TCRdb keeps only in-frame clones here, not all; method: immunoSEQ multiplex PCR. Among 30,000 to 40,000 clones listed, 89% were seen once. For this clone: Its antigen is unknown.

The sequencing used PBMCs, collected from a glioma patient whose treatment included an IDH1 peptide vaccine. The V and J genes are TRBV7-9 and TRBJ1-1; a weak D match, TRBD1 (5 bases). This TCR came from a middle-aged man with glioma. DNA for the CDR3: TGTGCCAGCAGCGACCCCCGGCAGGGAAGTAACACTGAAGCTTTCTTT. Translated, it gives CASSDPRQGSNTEAFF.